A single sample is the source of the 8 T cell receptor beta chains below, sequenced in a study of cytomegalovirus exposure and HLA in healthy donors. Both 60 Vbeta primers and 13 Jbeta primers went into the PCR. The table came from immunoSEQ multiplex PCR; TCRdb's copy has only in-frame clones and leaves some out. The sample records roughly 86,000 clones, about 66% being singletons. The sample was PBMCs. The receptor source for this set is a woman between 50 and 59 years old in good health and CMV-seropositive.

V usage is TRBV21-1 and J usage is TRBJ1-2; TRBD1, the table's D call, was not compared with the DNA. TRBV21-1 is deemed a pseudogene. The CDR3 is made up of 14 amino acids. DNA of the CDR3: TGTGCCAGCAGCAAAGTAGGTGAGCAGGAAGGCTACACCTTC. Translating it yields CASSKVGEQEGYTF.

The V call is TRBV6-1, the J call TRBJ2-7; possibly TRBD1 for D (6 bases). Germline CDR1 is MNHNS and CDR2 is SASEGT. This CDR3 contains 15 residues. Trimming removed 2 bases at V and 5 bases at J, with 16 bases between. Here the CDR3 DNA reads TGTGCCAGCAGTGAACAAGGGCAGGGGTCCGACGAGCAGTACTTC. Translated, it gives CASSEQGQGSDEQYF.

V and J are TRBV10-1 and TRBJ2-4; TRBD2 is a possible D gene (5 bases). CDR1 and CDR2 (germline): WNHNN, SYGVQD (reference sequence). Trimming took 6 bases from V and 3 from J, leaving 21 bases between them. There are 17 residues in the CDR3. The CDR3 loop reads CASRKPRGREGKNIQYF. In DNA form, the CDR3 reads TGCGCCAGCAGGAAGCCACGGGGTCGGGAAGGCAAAAACATTCAGTACTTC.

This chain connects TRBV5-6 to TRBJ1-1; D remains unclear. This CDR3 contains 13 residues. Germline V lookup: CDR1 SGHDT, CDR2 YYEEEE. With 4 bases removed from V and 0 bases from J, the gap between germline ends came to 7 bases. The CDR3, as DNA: TGTGCCAGCAGCCCCCAGATGAACACTGAAGCTTTCTTT. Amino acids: CASSPQMNTEAFF.

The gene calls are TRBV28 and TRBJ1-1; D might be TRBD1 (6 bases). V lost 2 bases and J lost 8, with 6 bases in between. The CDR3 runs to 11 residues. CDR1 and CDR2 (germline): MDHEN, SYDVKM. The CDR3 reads CASSLDREAFF. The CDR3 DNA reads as TGTGCCAGCAGTTTAGACAGGGAAGCTTTCTTT.

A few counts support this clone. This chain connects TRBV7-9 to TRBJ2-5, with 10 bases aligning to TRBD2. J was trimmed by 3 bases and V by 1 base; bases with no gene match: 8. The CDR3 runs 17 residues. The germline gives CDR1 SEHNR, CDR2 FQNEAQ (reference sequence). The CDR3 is CASSLERSGGGEETQYF. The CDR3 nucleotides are TGTGCCAGCAGCTTAGAGCGGAGCGGGGGGGGTGAAGAGACCCAGTACTTC.

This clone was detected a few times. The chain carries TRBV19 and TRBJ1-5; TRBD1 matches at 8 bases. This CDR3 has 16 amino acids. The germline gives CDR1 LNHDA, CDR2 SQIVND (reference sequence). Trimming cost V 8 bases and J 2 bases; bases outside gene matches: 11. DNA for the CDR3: TGTGCCAGTCGGGGCAGGGGGCCTGGAGGCAATCAGCCCCAGCATTTT. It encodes CASRGRGPGGNQPQHF.

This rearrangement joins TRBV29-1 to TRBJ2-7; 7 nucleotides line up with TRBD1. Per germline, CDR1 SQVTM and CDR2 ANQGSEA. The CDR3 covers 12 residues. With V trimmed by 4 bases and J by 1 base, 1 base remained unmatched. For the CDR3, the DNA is TGCAGCGTTGTACAGGGGTCCTACGAGCAGTACTTC. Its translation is CSVVQGSYEQYF.